These T cell receptor beta chains were read from a single sample in a study of human T cells and chemical hapten exposure. A single record per CDR3 protein comes from TCRdb applying MiXCR to the RACE reads. Here the sample spans roughly 100,000 distinct CDR3 sequences, 8.5% to 9% being singletons. Source material: whole blood. These receptors all come from a female donor in good health. Some clones in this sample may be carry-over from other donors' samples. Both conserved end residues are part of each CDR3. Each record gives: V gene, D gene, clone size, J gene, CDR3 DNA, CDR3 protein. A D gene is named only where the DNA matches it firmly. Rows may omit the clone size; those that give it use once, few, many or a size class.

v_call: TRBV28
d_call: TRBD1
clone_size: -
j_call: TRBJ1-5
cdr3_nt: TGTGCCAGCAGTTTGCGGACAGGGGGCAATCAGCCCCAGCATTTT
cdr3_aa: CASSLRTGGNQPQHF

v_call: TRBV20-1
d_call: -
clone_size: few
j_call: TRBJ2-5
cdr3_nt: TGCAGTGCTAGCCCGACAGGACCTGAGACCCAGTACTTC
cdr3_aa: CSASPTGPETQYF

v_call: TRBV28
d_call: -
clone_size: few
j_call: TRBJ1-1
cdr3_nt: TGTGCCAGCAGTTTAGCAGGGATGAACACTGAAGCTTTCTTT
cdr3_aa: CASSLAGMNTEAFF

v_call: TRBV5-6
d_call: TRBD1
clone_size: -
j_call: TRBJ2-7
cdr3_nt: TGTGCCAGCAAAACGACAGGGATCTACGAGCAGTACTTC
cdr3_aa: CASKTTGIYEQYF

v_call: TRBV12-3/TRBV12-4
d_call: -
clone_size: -
j_call: TRBJ1-2
cdr3_nt: TGTGCCAGCAGTTTTGAGGCCAACGACTATGGCTACACCTTC
cdr3_aa: CASSFEANDYGYTF

v_call: TRBV25-1
d_call: TRBD2
clone_size: few
j_call: TRBJ2-3
cdr3_nt: TGTGCCAGCAGCTCCTGGGAACAAGCGGGGGTCGACACAGATACGCAGTATTTT
cdr3_aa: CASSSWEQAGVDTDTQYF

v_call: TRBV20-1
d_call: TRBD2
clone_size: -
j_call: TRBJ2-7
cdr3_nt: TGCAGTGCTCCACCTGCTAGCGGGGCCGCCTACGAGCAGTACTTC
cdr3_aa: CSAPPASGAAYEQYF

v_call: TRBV14
d_call: -
clone_size: -
j_call: TRBJ2-3
cdr3_nt: TGTACCAGCAGCCCCAGGGGCCCCACGGGATCGGATACGCAGTATTTT
cdr3_aa: CTSSPRGPTGSDTQYF

v_call: TRBV20-1
d_call: -
clone_size: many
j_call: TRBJ1-5
cdr3_nt: TGCAGTGCTAGCAGGGAACGCCAGCATTTT
cdr3_aa: CSASRERQHF

v_call: TRBV12-3/TRBV12-4
d_call: TRBD2
clone_size: many
j_call: TRBJ2-1
cdr3_nt: TGTGCCAGCAGTCTAACTAGCGGGGTCGGGGGTGAGCAGTTCTTC
cdr3_aa: CASSLTSGVGGEQFF

v_call: TRBV20-1
d_call: TRBD2
clone_size: -
j_call: TRBJ2-1
cdr3_nt: TGCAGTGCTAGAGATTGGGAGACTAGCGGGACCCCTGTCTTC
cdr3_aa: CSARDWETSGTPVF

v_call: TRBV27
d_call: -
clone_size: many
j_call: TRBJ1-2
cdr3_nt: TGTGCCAGCAGACTACTTACAGGGATGGAAGGCTACACCTTC
cdr3_aa: CASRLLTGMEGYTF

v_call: TRBV20-1
d_call: -
clone_size: many
j_call: TRBJ1-4
cdr3_nt: TGCAGTGCTTCGACGGATCCTAATGAAAAACTGTTTTTT
cdr3_aa: CSASTDPNEKLFF

v_call: TRBV6-5
d_call: -
clone_size: -
j_call: TRBJ1-2
cdr3_nt: TGTGCCAGCAGTCGTAAGGGGTATCACTATGGCTACACCTTC
cdr3_aa: CASSRKGYHYGYTF

v_call: TRBV10-3
d_call: -
clone_size: few
j_call: TRBJ2-5
cdr3_nt: TGTGCCATCAGTGAGTCGAAAGGGTTGGAGACCCAGTACTTC
cdr3_aa: CAISESKGLETQYF

v_call: TRBV28
d_call: -
clone_size: many
j_call: TRBJ1-2
cdr3_nt: TGTGCCAGCAGTTTATGGGAGGCAGGGAACTATGGCTACACCTTC
cdr3_aa: CASSLWEAGNYGYTF

v_call: TRBV7-3
d_call: -
clone_size: few
j_call: TRBJ1-6
cdr3_nt: TGTGCCAGCAGCTTAGGGGCAGGAAATAATTCACCCCTCCACTTT
cdr3_aa: CASSLGAGNNSPLHF

v_call: TRBV25-1
d_call: TRBD1
clone_size: -
j_call: TRBJ2-3
cdr3_nt: TGTGCCAGCAGTGAGGACAGGGTGAGCGCAGATACGCAGTATTTT
cdr3_aa: CASSEDRVSADTQYF

v_call: TRBV20-1
d_call: TRBD2
clone_size: -
j_call: TRBJ2-5
cdr3_nt: TGCAGTGCTAGAGATCGACTAGCGGGAGGCCAGGCCCAGTACTTC
cdr3_aa: CSARDRLAGGQAQYF

v_call: TRBV12-3/TRBV12-4
d_call: TRBD2
clone_size: -
j_call: TRBJ2-1
cdr3_nt: TGTGCCAGCAGACCCGGGACTAGCAGATTATACAATGAGCAGTTCTTC
cdr3_aa: CASRPGTSRLYNEQFF

v_call: TRBV27
d_call: -
clone_size: -
j_call: TRBJ2-2
cdr3_nt: TGTGCCAGCAGGCCGGGATACAGGCGCACCGGGGAGCTGTTTTTT
cdr3_aa: CASRPGYRRTGELFF

v_call: TRBV29-1
d_call: TRBD2
clone_size: many
j_call: TRBJ2-3
cdr3_nt: TGCAGCGTTGAAAAATTGTCTAGCGGGAGTCGGCCGCAGTATTTT
cdr3_aa: CSVEKLSSGSRPQYF

v_call: TRBV7-2
d_call: -
clone_size: many
j_call: TRBJ2-6
cdr3_nt: TGTGCCAGCAGCGCATACGGACTGGGCTCTGGGGCCAACGTCCTGACTTTC
cdr3_aa: CASSAYGLGSGANVLTF

v_call: TRBV28
d_call: TRBD1
clone_size: many
j_call: TRBJ1-1
cdr3_nt: TGTGCCAGCAACGGGCCAGGGGGCATGAGCACTGAAGCTTTCTTT
cdr3_aa: CASNGPGGMSTEAFF

v_call: TRBV6-2/TRBV6-3
d_call: TRBD1
clone_size: few
j_call: TRBJ1-2
cdr3_nt: TGTGCCAGCAAGACGATGCAGGGGGCCTCGTCTACGCTCTCCTATGGCTACACCTTC
cdr3_aa: CASKTMQGASSTLSYGYTF

v_call: TRBV5-1
d_call: TRBD1
clone_size: -
j_call: TRBJ2-3
cdr3_nt: TGCGCCAGCAGCATGGGGGACAGGGCCGCAGATACGCAGTATTTT
cdr3_aa: CASSMGDRAADTQYF

v_call: TRBV7-9
d_call: -
clone_size: -
j_call: TRBJ2-1
cdr3_nt: TGTGCCAGCAGCTTAGCGCAGTTGGAGGGGACGATCGATGAGCAGTTCTTC
cdr3_aa: CASSLAQLEGTIDEQFF

v_call: TRBV28
d_call: TRBD2
clone_size: -
j_call: TRBJ2-3
cdr3_nt: TGTGCCAGCAGTTCCACCAAGACTAGCTCGGCAGATACGCAGTATTTT
cdr3_aa: CASSSTKTSSADTQYF

v_call: TRBV5-6
d_call: -
clone_size: -
j_call: TRBJ2-4
cdr3_nt: TGTGCCAGCAGCTTGAGAATCAGGGGCCTAAAAAACATTCAGTACTTC
cdr3_aa: CASSLRIRGLKNIQYF

v_call: TRBV27
d_call: -
clone_size: -
j_call: TRBJ2-2
cdr3_nt: TGTGCCAGCAGAACTCTGGGGTGGGAGCTGTTTTTT
cdr3_aa: CASRTLGWELFF

v_call: TRBV29-1
d_call: -
clone_size: few
j_call: TRBJ2-3
cdr3_nt: TGCAGCGTTGAGGTCGCGGCCACAGATACGCAGTATTTT
cdr3_aa: CSVEVAATDTQYF

v_call: TRBV28
d_call: TRBD2
clone_size: few
j_call: TRBJ2-7
cdr3_nt: TGTGCCAGCACCTCAGCGGGAGCACAACCCTACGAGCAGCACTTC
cdr3_aa: CASTSAGAQPYEQHF

v_call: TRBV20-1
d_call: TRBD1
clone_size: -
j_call: TRBJ2-7
cdr3_nt: TGCAGTGCTAGAGGGTTTGTAGGGGACAGGGGGCAGTTATACGAGCAGTACTTC
cdr3_aa: CSARGFVGDRGQLYEQYF

v_call: TRBV6-1
d_call: TRBD1
clone_size: few
j_call: TRBJ1-5
cdr3_nt: TGTGCCAGCAGTGACACAGGGGGCCGTGGCAATCAGCCCCAGCATTTT
cdr3_aa: CASSDTGGRGNQPQHF

v_call: TRBV28
d_call: TRBD2
clone_size: few
j_call: TRBJ2-1
cdr3_nt: TGTGCCAGCACCCCCTGGTCGGCGGGAGGGCGGGGGAACAATGAGCAGTTCTTC
cdr3_aa: CASTPWSAGGRGNNEQFF

v_call: TRBV13
d_call: TRBD2
clone_size: once
j_call: TRBJ2-1
cdr3_nt: TGTGCCAGCAGCCGCAAAGGGACTAGCGGCGATGAGCAGTTCTTC
cdr3_aa: CASSRKGTSGDEQFF

v_call: TRBV6-6
d_call: TRBD1
clone_size: many
j_call: TRBJ2-7
cdr3_nt: TGTGCCAGCAGTCGTACCGGGACAGGGGGCCGCGAGCAGTACTTC
cdr3_aa: CASSRTGTGGREQYF

v_call: TRBV18
d_call: TRBD1
clone_size: many
j_call: TRBJ1-1
cdr3_nt: TGTGCCAGCTCACCGGACAGGGGAACTGAAGCTTTCTTT
cdr3_aa: CASSPDRGTEAFF

v_call: TRBV4-1
d_call: TRBD1
clone_size: few
j_call: TRBJ2-7
cdr3_nt: TGCGCCAGCAGCCATCCCGGACAGGGGTTGTACGAGCAGTACTTC
cdr3_aa: CASSHPGQGLYEQYF

v_call: TRBV28
d_call: TRBD1
clone_size: many
j_call: TRBJ2-7
cdr3_nt: TGTGCCAGCAGTTTTATCTGGGACAGGGAGCAGTACTTC
cdr3_aa: CASSFIWDREQYF

v_call: TRBV3-1
d_call: TRBD1
clone_size: few
j_call: TRBJ1-5
cdr3_nt: TGTGCCAGCAGCCTGGGACAGACCATACAGCCCCAGCATTTT
cdr3_aa: CASSLGQTIQPQHF

v_call: TRBV7-9
d_call: -
clone_size: many
j_call: TRBJ2-2
cdr3_nt: TGTGCCAGCAGCTTGGAGGGCACCGGGGAGCTGTTTTTT
cdr3_aa: CASSLEGTGELFF

v_call: TRBV7-9
d_call: -
clone_size: few
j_call: TRBJ2-3
cdr3_nt: TGTGCCAGCAGCTTACCTTCTGGGGACTCAGATACGCAGTATTTT
cdr3_aa: CASSLPSGDSDTQYF

v_call: TRBV30
d_call: -
clone_size: few
j_call: TRBJ1-6
cdr3_nt: TGTGCCTGGAGTAGTAATTCACCCCTCCACTTT
cdr3_aa: CAWSSNSPLHF

v_call: TRBV12-3/TRBV12-4
d_call: TRBD2
clone_size: many
j_call: TRBJ2-1
cdr3_nt: TGTGCCAGCAGTTCCCCCTGGGGACTAGTATACAATGAGCAGTTCTTC
cdr3_aa: CASSSPWGLVYNEQFF

v_call: TRBV20-1
d_call: TRBD1
clone_size: many
j_call: TRBJ1-2
cdr3_nt: TGCAGTGCTAGAGATCCTACCGACAGGGGCTATGGCTACACCTTC
cdr3_aa: CSARDPTDRGYGYTF

v_call: TRBV7-2
d_call: TRBD1
clone_size: -
j_call: TRBJ2-5
cdr3_nt: TGTGCCAGCAGCTACCTCCGGGACAGTCAAGAGACCCAGTACTTC
cdr3_aa: CASSYLRDSQETQYF

v_call: TRBV4-2
d_call: -
clone_size: few
j_call: TRBJ2-5
cdr3_nt: TGTGCCAGCAGCCAAGTCGCCCGGCGACAAGAGACCCAGTACTTC
cdr3_aa: CASSQVARRQETQYF

v_call: TRBV6-1
d_call: TRBD2
clone_size: few
j_call: TRBJ2-2
cdr3_nt: TGTGCCAGCAGTGAGGGACTAGCGAACACCGGGGAGCTGTTTTTT
cdr3_aa: CASSEGLANTGELFF

v_call: TRBV4-1
d_call: -
clone_size: few
j_call: TRBJ2-1
cdr3_nt: TGCGCCAGCAGCCAAGAGGAGGGCAACAATGAGCAGTTCTTC
cdr3_aa: CASSQEEGNNEQFF

v_call: TRBV7-9
d_call: -
clone_size: many
j_call: TRBJ2-7
cdr3_nt: TGTGCCAGCAGCTTAGGGTCCGGATACGAGCAGTACTTC
cdr3_aa: CASSLGSGYEQYF